The 24 T cell receptor beta chains below were found in one sample sequenced in a study of blood T cell repertoires in COVID-19. The table came from immunoSEQ multiplex PCR; TCRdb's copy has only in-frame clones and leaves some out. The table includes under 200,000 clones, more than 75% detected once. Sequenced input: peripheral blood. Source of these receptors: a woman older than 75 with COVID-19, enrolled during active disease.

The chain uses TRBV11-3 and TRBJ2-1, with a tentative D call TRBD2 (5 bases). CDR1 and CDR2 from the germline V gene are SGHNT and YENEEA. The CDR3 runs 13 residues. The V end lost 4 bases, the J end lost 8 bases, and 12 bases lay between the germline ends. CDR3 sequence (DNA): TGTGCCAGCAGCTCCCGGGCGGGCTATGAGCAGTTCTTC. Amino acids: CASSSRAGYEQFF.

The gene calls are TRBV28 and TRBJ2-2; 7 positions match TRBD1. The CDR3 is 15 residues long. Germline CDR1 and CDR2: MDHEN and SYDVKM. The J segment lost 1 base and the V segment lost 8 bases, leaving 7 bases of the junction unmatched. CDR3 DNA sequence: TGTGCCAGCGCCGACGACAGGGTGAACACCGGGGAGCTGTTTTTT. This encodes CASADDRVNTGELFF. The complete variable domain, with remaining parts taken from reference TRBV28 and TRBJ2-2, reads DVKVTQSSRYLVKRTGEKVFLECVQDMDHENMFWYRQDPGLGLRLIYFSYDVKMKEKGDIPEGYSVSREKKERFSLILESASTNQTSMYLCASADDRVNTGELFFGEGSRLTVL.

This clone showed up just once. V usage is TRBV9 and J usage is TRBJ2-2, with D uncertain. There are 18 residues in the CDR3. Trimming cost V 4 bases and J 0 bases, with 19 bases left between them. CDR1 and CDR2 from the germline V gene are SGDLS and YYNGEE. CDR3 bases: TGTGCCAGCAGCTCGATAGCCCGTAGATATTCGAACACCGGGGAGCTGTTTTTT. Translated: CASSSIARRYSNTGELFF.

V is TRBV19 and J is TRBJ1-1, with D maybe TRBD1 (5 bases). This CDR3 has 12 amino acids. Germline V CDR1 and CDR2: LNHDA, SQIVND (reference sequence). Trimming cost V 7 bases and J 8 bases, with 14 bases left between them. In DNA form, the CDR3 reads TGTGCCAGTACCCCAGGGTTTCGCGAAGCTTTCTTT. Translated, it gives CASTPGFREAFF.

This chain uses TRBV3-1 (or the pseudogene TRBV3-2) with TRBJ1-5; D perhaps matches TRBD1 (6 bases). This CDR3 region has 17 residues. The V gene's germline CDR1 is LGHDT and CDR2 YNNKEL (reference sequence). V lost 0 bases to trimming and J lost 6 bases, with 18 bases between them. The CDR3 DNA sequence: TGTGCCAGCAGCCAAGACTCTTTACAGGGCTGGGGTCAGCCCCAGCATTTT. Translation gives CASSQDSLQGWGQPQHF.

The chain links TRBV2 to TRBJ1-1, with D unclear. Trimming removed 6 bases from V and 0 bases from J, with 11 bases in between. The CDR3 length is 14 residues. Germline CDR1 reads SNHLY; CDR2 reads FYNNEI. CDR3 residues: CASRLEFMNTEAFF. The CDR3 coding sequence is TGTGCCAGCAGACTGGAGTTCATGAACACTGAAGCTTTCTTT.

The chain has TRBV9 and TRBJ2-1; TRBD2 agrees at 12 bases. Germline V gives CDR1 SGDLS, CDR2 YYNGEE. The CDR3 consists of 16 residues. V trimming: 4 bases; J trimming: 7 bases; junction bases outside the gene matches: 9. The CDR3 sequence: CASSILAGGPMNEQFF. The DNA of the CDR3 is TGTGCCAGCAGCATTCTAGCGGGAGGGCCCATGAATGAGCAGTTCTTC.

This sequence joins TRBV19 and TRBJ2-7, with 9 bases lining up with TRBD2. The V and J ends lost 5 bases and 6 bases, in that order; junction bases with no gene match: 11. Germline V gene lookup returns CDR1 LNHDA and CDR2 SQIVND (reference sequence). The CDR3 is made up of 15 amino acids. The CDR3 is CASSGNQREASEQYF. The CDR3, as DNA: TGTGCCAGTAGTGGGAACCAGCGGGAGGCAAGCGAGCAGTACTTC.

The genes are TRBV18 and TRBJ1-4, with 9 bases lining up with TRBD1. Germline loops: CDR1 KGHSH, CDR2 LQKENI. The CDR3 contains 14 residues. The V gene end was trimmed by 5 bases and the J gene end by 6 bases; junction bases not matched to a gene: 4. For the CDR3, the DNA is TGTGCCAGCTCATGGGACAGGGTCGATGAAAAACTGTTTTTT. Protein: CASSWDRVDEKLFF.

This clone was detected once. The chain employs TRBV18 and TRBJ2-2; D is undetermined. V lost 2 bases and J 6 bases, leaving 7 bases between the germline ends. CDR3 length equals 13 residues. Germline lookup yields CDR1 KGHSH and CDR2 LQKENI. CDR3 amino acids: CASSPGQAGELFF. The CDR3 DNA is TGTGCCAGCTCACCAGGGCAAGCCGGGGAGCTGTTTTTT. Complete variable domain (other parts from reference TRBV18 and TRBJ2-2): NAGVMQNPRHLVRRRGQEARLRCSPMKGHSHVYWYRQLPEEGLKFMVYLQKENIIDESGMPKERFSAEFPKEGPSILRIQQVVRGDSAAYFCASSPGQAGELFFGEGSRLTVL.

The J gene is TRBJ2-1, the V gene TRBV7-2; 10 bases align to TRBD2. The CDR3 is 14 residues long. J gave up 3 bases and V 5 bases, and 1 base lay outside the gene matches. Germline loops: CDR1 SGHTA, CDR2 FQGNSA. DNA for the CDR3: TGTGCCAGCAGCGGACTAGCGGACTACAATGAGCAGTTCTTC. Encoded protein: CASSGLADYNEQFF.

The CDR3 sequence: CASSYGGNNEKLFF. For the CDR3, the DNA is TGTGCCAGCAGTTACGGCGGGAATAATGAAAAACTGTTTTTT. The chain employs TRBV6-5 and TRBJ1-4, with D uncertain. CDR1 is MNHEY, CDR2 SVGAGI, per germline. Trimming stripped 2 bases from V and 4 bases from J, with 8 bases between. This CDR3 spans 14 amino acids.

CDR3 residues: CASSQDKRPYEQYF. Here the CDR3 DNA reads TGTGCCAGCAGCCAAGATAAGCGTCCCTACGAGCAGTACTTC. The V call is TRBV3-1 (or the pseudogene TRBV3-2), the J call TRBJ2-7; D gene uncertain. Germline CDR1 LGHDT, CDR2 YNNKEL (reference sequence). The ends were cut back, 0 bases at V and 2 bases at J, with 8 bases in the middle. This CDR3 has 14 amino acids.

This clone turned up a few times. This chain links TRBV28 with TRBJ2-2, with 9 bases identical to TRBD2. This CDR3 contains 16 residues. With V trimmed by 8 bases and J by 1 base, 8 bases remained unmatched. CDR1 and CDR2 (germline): MDHEN, SYDVKM. The DNA of the CDR3 is TGTGCCAGCGAACTAGCGGGCACCGGGAACACCGGGGAGCTGTTTTTT. Translation gives CASELAGTGNTGELFF.

This chain links TRBV5-5 with TRBJ2-7; maybe TRBD1 (5 bases). This CDR3 contains 14 residues. CDR1 is SGHKS and CDR2 is YYEKEE in the germline V gene (reference sequence). Trimming removed 0 bases at V and 3 bases at J, with 10 bases between. In DNA, the CDR3 is TGTGCCAGCAGCTTGGAGGGGCGCGTCTACGAGCAGTACTTC. This sequence encodes CASSLEGRVYEQYF.

A single count supports this clone. The chain is built from TRBV12-3 or TRBV12-4 and TRBJ1-1; 7 nucleotides align to TRBD1. Losses at the gene ends were 6 bases for V and 2 bases for J; bases not matched to a gene: 3. The CDR3 length is 13 residues. As DNA, the CDR3 is TGTGCCAGCAGCAGGACAGGCAACACTGAAGCTTTCTTT. Translated: CASSRTGNTEAFF.

The J gene is TRBJ2-1, the V gene TRBV27; TRBD1 matches 10 bases. The length of the CDR3 is 15 residues. The germline V gene encodes CDR1 MNHEY and CDR2 SMNVEV (reference sequence). J gave up 9 bases and V 6 bases, and 11 bases lay outside the gene matches. Here the CDR3 DNA reads TGTGCCAGCAGGCGACAGGGGGCAGTTCTTAGTGAGCAGTTCTTC. Translated, it gives CASRRQGAVLSEQFF.

The CDR3 here is CASSLELAGTSQFF. CDR3 DNA sequence: TGCGCCAGCAGCTTGGAGCTAGCGGGTACTTCGCAGTTCTTC. The chain links TRBV5-1 to TRBJ2-1, with 8 bases identical to TRBD2. The CDR3 totals 14 residues. Germline CDR1 is SGHRS and CDR2 is YFSETQ. Trimming removed 0 bases from V and 12 bases from J; junction bases left unmatched: 8.

Details on this clone: Since a much larger clone is just one base distant, this may be a read error. The same CDR3 also results from other DNA sequences found in this sample. The V and J genes are TRBV9 and TRBJ2-2; D not certain. V was pared by 1 base and J by 2 bases, with 3 bases between. Germline assignment: CDR1 SGDLS and CDR2 YYNGEE. CDR3 length: 13 amino acids. The CDR3 region has the DNA TGTGCCAGCAGCGTACAAAACACCGGGGAGCTGTTTTTT. It translates to CASSVQNTGELFF. The full variable domain, rest sourced from reference TRBV9 and TRBJ2-2, is DSGVTQTPKHLITATGQRVTLRCSPRSGDLSVYWYQQSLDQGLQFLIQYYNGEERAKGNILERFSAQQFPDLHSELNLSSLELGDSALYFCASSVQNTGELFFGEGSRLTVL.

The CDR3 protein is CASSFQLSEAFF. CDR3 coding DNA: TGTGCCAGCAGCTTCCAACTTTCTGAAGCTTTCTTT. The J gene is TRBJ1-1, the V gene TRBV6-2 or TRBV6-3; D is unresolved. CDR1 is MNHEY, CDR2 SVGEGT, per germline. Between the trimmed V and J ends, which lost 6 bases and 6 bases, there was a span of 11 bases. This CDR3 spans 12 amino acids.

Only a few counts were recorded for this clone. The J gene is TRBJ2-1, the V gene TRBV7-8, with D possibly being TRBD2 (6 bases). V was pared by 5 bases and J by 4 bases, with 12 bases between. The germline V gene has CDR1 SGHVS and CDR2 FQNEAQ. The CDR3 is made up of 14 amino acids. The CDR3 reads CASSNRGLYNEQFF. The CDR3 DNA is TGTGCCAGCAGCAACCGGGGACTTTACAATGAGCAGTTCTTC.

The chain recombines TRBV4-3 with TRBJ1-5; 8 positions match TRBD1. Germline CDR1 is LGHNA and CDR2 is YSLEER. CDR3 length: 20 amino acids. V dropped 1 base and J dropped 1; count of bases not matched to a gene: 15. The CDR3 spells CASSQGRLERDRKSNQPQHF. CDR3 DNA sequence: TGCGCCAGCAGCCAAGGGAGGCTCGAACGGGACAGGAAAAGCAATCAGCCCCAGCATTTT.

In DNA form, the CDR3 reads TGTGCCACCAGCAGGCCGACCGGGACAGGGCTCTACGAGCAGTACTTC. Translation gives CATSRPTGTGLYEQYF. This chain uses TRBV15 with TRBJ2-7; 9 positions agree with TRBD1. Germline V lookup: CDR1 LNHNV, CDR2 YYDKDF (reference sequence). V shed 3 bases, J shed 3 bases, and the junction held 9 bases outside the gene matches. This CDR3 is built from 16 residues.

V and J are TRBV6-5 and TRBJ1-2; D is ambiguous. The CDR3 contains 15 residues. V lost 0 bases, J lost 1 base, and 9 bases lay in between. Germline CDR1 reads MNHEY; CDR2 reads SVGAGI. CDR3 loop: CASSYSAVFNYGYTF. CDR3 DNA: TGTGCCAGCAGTTACTCGGCGGTTTTTAACTATGGCTACACCTTC.